The 28 T cell receptor beta chains below come from one sample, sequenced in a study of blood T cell repertoires in COVID-19. Produced via immunoSEQ multiplex PCR; TCRdb's table is partial and in-frame only. The sample shows approximately 150,000 clones, more than 75% of them seen only once. The sample taken for sequencing was peripheral blood. These receptors were collected from an elderly man with acute or convalescent COVID-19.

The genes are TRBV30 and TRBJ1-4; D is possibly TRBD1 (5 bases). This CDR3 comprises 15 residues. In germline, CDR1 is GTSNPN, CDR2 SVGIG (reference sequence). V dropped 3 bases and J dropped 3 bases, with 14 bases sitting between them. The CDR3 sequence: CAWSLGGDPNEKLFF. Written as DNA, the CDR3 is TGTGCCTGGAGCCTCGGGGGGGATCCTAATGAAAAACTGTTTTTT. The full variable domain, its missing parts supplied by reference TRBV30 and TRBJ1-4, is SQTIHQWPATLVQPVGSPLSLECTVEGTSNPNLYWYRQAAGRGLQLLFYSVGIGQISSEVPQNLSASRPQDRQFILSSKKLLLSDSGFYLCAWSLGGDPNEKLFFGSGTQLSVL.

The V and J genes are TRBV30 and TRBJ2-3; D is uncertain. The CDR3 runs 12 residues. The V gene lost 3 bases and the J gene lost 1 base, with 5 bases spanning the gap. Germline-derived CDR1 and CDR2 are GTSNPN and SVGIG (reference sequence). This chain's CDR3 is CAWSVGTDTQYF. CDR3 DNA: TGTGCCTGGAGCGTCGGCACAGATACGCAGTATTTT.

This clone was counted between two and nine times. V gene TRBV27 combines with J gene TRBJ1-1; D unclear. Germline assignment: CDR1 MNHEY and CDR2 SMNVEV (reference sequence). The CDR3 is 14 amino acids. Deletions cut 0 bases from V and 0 bases from J, with 5 bases between. CDR3 loop: CASSLSPVNTEAFF. The CDR3, as DNA: TGTGCCAGCAGTTTATCTCCGGTGAACACTGAAGCTTTCTTT.

The chain couples TRBV2 to TRBJ1-3; tentatively, D is TRBD1 (5 bases). This CDR3 has 15 residues. Germline assignment: CDR1 SNHLY and CDR2 FYNNEI. Trimming removed 7 bases at V and 4 bases at J, with 17 bases between. CDR3 region: CASTLAGGVGNTIYF. The CDR3 nucleotides are TGTGCCAGCACCCTCGCCGGGGGGGTCGGAAACACCATATATTTT.

This sequence joins TRBV5-8 and TRBJ2-7; 7 bases fit TRBD1. The junction had 5 bases not matched to a gene; V was cut back by 6 bases and J by 2 bases. The CDR3 sequence is 13 residues long. Germline lookup yields CDR1 SGHTS and CDR2 YDEGEE. CDR3 sequence reads: CASTRQGTYEQYF. In nucleotides, the CDR3 is TGTGCCAGCACCAGACAGGGAACCTACGAGCAGTACTTC.

This chain uses TRBV6-1 with TRBJ2-3, with 10 bases matching TRBD2. In germline, CDR1 is MNHNS, CDR2 SASEGT. J gave up 4 bases and V 4 bases, and 20 bases lay outside the gene matches. The CDR3 has 20 amino acids. The CDR3 protein is CASSAGALAGAKSSADTQYF. DNA for the CDR3: TGTGCCAGCAGTGCAGGGGCCCTAGCGGGAGCTAAATCCTCCGCAGATACGCAGTATTTT.

This sequence joins TRBV2 and TRBJ1-4; 9 nucleotides match TRBD1. The CDR3 is 14 residues long. Germline V gene data show CDR1 as SNHLY and CDR2 as FYNNEI. Trimming at V came to 7 bases and at J to 7 bases, leaving 7 bases not matched to a gene. The CDR3 sequence is CASKEGQGSEKLFF. The DNA for the CDR3 is TGTGCCAGCAAGGAGGGACAGGGAAGTGAAAAACTGTTTTTT. Looking up the rest from reference TRBV2 and TRBJ1-4 gives the full variable domain: EPEVTQTPSHQVTQMGQEVILRCVPISNHLYFYWYRQILGQKVEFLVSFYNNEISEKSEIFDDQFSVERPDGSNFTLKIRSTKLEDSAMYFCASKEGQGSEKLFFGSGTQLSVL.

The table lists this clone with a few counts. V gene TRBV5-7 combines with J gene TRBJ1-5; 9 bases fit TRBD1. TRBV5-7 is an open reading frame whose function is uncertain. The V segment lost 3 bases and the J segment 0 bases; nucleotides outside the gene matches: 10. The CDR3 has 18 residues. The CDR3 is CASSWGGTGPNSNQPQHF. The CDR3 coding sequence is TGTGCCAGCAGCTGGGGCGGGACAGGGCCGAATAGCAATCAGCCCCAGCATTTT.

The CDR3 here is CASSLDEGQGYDGYTF. The CDR3 nucleotides read TGTGCCAGCAGCCTGGACGAGGGACAGGGATACGATGGCTACACCTTC. V and J are TRBV11-1 and TRBJ1-2, with 9 bases that match TRBD1. Trimming cost V 5 bases and J 6 bases; bases outside gene matches: 13. This CDR3 contains 16 residues. The germline CDR1 and CDR2 sequences are SGHAT and FQDESV (reference sequence).

This chain connects TRBV7-8 to TRBJ2-2; TRBD1 agrees at 9 bases. Germline trimming cut 8 bases from V and 5 bases from J; bases unmatched to any gene: 6. The V gene's germline CDR1 is SGHVS and CDR2 FQNEAQ. The CDR3 is 14 amino acids. In DNA form, the CDR3 reads TGTGCCAGCTACCACAGGGGGCTGACCGGGGAGCTGTTTTTT. Amino acids: CASYHRGLTGELFF.

This chain joins TRBV5-1 and TRBJ2-2; D remains ambiguous. Germline V gives CDR1 SGHRS, CDR2 YFSETQ. Trimming took 0 bases from V and 0 from J, leaving 9 bases between them. This CDR3 has 16 amino acids. The DNA of the CDR3 is TGCGCCAGCAGCTTGGCCCAGCGTGCGAACACCGGGGAGCTGTTTTTT. This sequence encodes CASSLAQRANTGELFF.

The genes are TRBV18 and TRBJ2-7; a weak D match, TRBD2 (6 bases). Germline CDR1 and CDR2: KGHSH and LQKENI. This CDR3 spans 13 amino acids. The V and J ends lost 5 bases and 5 bases respectively, with 13 bases between them. CDR3 nucleotides: TGTGCCAGCTCAGGTTCCAGGGAGGACGAGCAGTACTTC. Encoded protein: CASSGSREDEQYF.

The chain employs TRBV5-1 and TRBJ2-7, with D maybe TRBD1 (6 bases). CDR3 length equals 14 residues. The germline CDR1 and CDR2 sequences are SGHRS and YFSETQ. Trimming cost V 2 bases and J 7 bases, with 16 bases left between them. DNA for the CDR3: TGCGCCAGCAGCTTAGAAACAGGGTTGAGGGAGCAGTACTTC. Its translation: CASSLETGLREQYF.

This chain joins TRBV3-1 (or the pseudogene TRBV3-2) and TRBJ1-1; 7 bases line up with TRBD1. V was clipped by 4 bases and J by 8 bases; unmatched bases: 4. Looked up from germline, CDR1 is LGHDT and CDR2 is YNNKEL (reference sequence). The CDR3 spans 12 residues. CDR3 loop: CASSRDRREAFF. The CDR3 DNA reads as TGTGCCAGCAGCCGGGACAGAAGGGAAGCTTTCTTT.

This clone has a handful of counts. V and J are TRBV9 and TRBJ2-2; unclear D gene. The CDR3 has 17 residues. The V end was cut by 0 bases, the J end by 2 bases, with 14 bases between. Germline V gene sequence: CDR1 SGDLS, CDR2 YYNGEE. The CDR3 nucleotides are TGTGCCAGCAGCGTAGCTGGGCACCGCCTAAACACCGGGGAGCTGTTTTTT. Translation gives CASSVAGHRLNTGELFF.

This clone was observed a single time. The chain carries TRBV5-1 and TRBJ2-1; D not certain. The length of the CDR3 is 19 residues. Trimming removed 0 bases from V and 0 bases from J, with 19 bases in between. Germline values: CDR1 SGHRS, CDR2 YFSETQ. The CDR3 bases are TGCGCCAGCAGCTTGGGTGCCGGGTTTGCCGAGAGCTCCTACAATGAGCAGTTCTTC. Translating it yields CASSLGAGFAESSYNEQFF.

This chain joins TRBV11-2 and TRBJ1-3; D perhaps matches TRBD1 (6 bases). The germline gives CDR1 SGHAT, CDR2 FQNNGV. The CDR3 has 15 residues. V was shortened by 5 bases and J by 0 bases, with 11 bases between the two germline ends. For the CDR3, the DNA is TGTGCCAGCAGCCGACAGGTCCTCTCTGGAAACACCATATATTTT. Amino acids: CASSRQVLSGNTIYF.

V is TRBV3-1 (or the pseudogene TRBV3-2) and J is TRBJ2-4; TRBD2 agrees at 7 bases. Germline loops: CDR1 LGHDT, CDR2 YNNKEL (reference sequence). The CDR3 contains 15 residues. The V segment lost 2 bases and the J segment 1 base; nucleotides outside the gene matches: 2. The CDR3 DNA follows: TGTGCCAGCAGCCAATCGCGGGGGGCCAAAAACATTCAGTACTTC. This gives the protein CASSQSRGAKNIQYF.

The V call is TRBV28, the J call TRBJ2-3; 10 nucleotides align to TRBD1. The ends lost 7 bases at V and 3 bases at J; junction bases unmatched: 10. Germline values: CDR1 MDHEN, CDR2 SYDVKM. This CDR3 region has 16 residues. The CDR3 DNA is TGTGCCAGCAAGGGCCCGACAGGGGGCGCAACAGATACGCAGTATTTT. Translating it yields CASKGPTGGATDTQYF. The complete variable domain, with remaining parts taken from reference TRBV28 and TRBJ2-3, reads DVKVTQSSRYLVKRTGEKVFLECVQDMDHENMFWYRQDPGLGLRLIYFSYDVKMKEKGDIPEGYSVSREKKERFSLILESASTNQTSMYLCASKGPTGGATDTQYFGPGTRLTVL.

V usage is TRBV29-1 and J usage is TRBJ1-5; D not certain. The CDR3 covers 12 residues. The germline gives CDR1 SQVTM, CDR2 ANQGSEA. V lost 6 bases and J lost 5, with 11 bases in between. The CDR3 coding sequence is TGCAGCGTCGGGAATTTGGATCAGCCCCAGCATTTT. It codes for CSVGNLDQPQHF.

In nucleotides, the CDR3 is TGTGCCAGCAGCTTGTGGGACAGAGATAATTCACCCCTCCACTTT. The encoded protein is CASSLWDRDNSPLHF. The chain combines TRBV5-6 with TRBJ1-6, with 7 bases aligning to TRBD1. Germline lookup yields CDR1 SGHDT and CDR2 YYEEEE. V was pared by 1 base and J by 5 bases, with 3 bases of the junction left unmatched. The CDR3 contains 15 residues.

This clone was seen once. This chain links TRBV10-1 with TRBJ2-2, with 11 bases fitting TRBD2. The trim removed 2 bases at V and 4 bases at J, leaving 0 bases unmatched. CDR3 length: 15 residues. Per germline, CDR1 WNHNN and CDR2 SYGVQD (reference sequence). The chain's CDR3 is CASSELAGGTGELFF. CDR3 DNA: TGCGCCAGCAGTGAGCTAGCGGGGGGCACCGGGGAGCTGTTTTTT.

The rearrangement links TRBV19 to TRBJ2-3; 8 bases map to TRBD2. Germline assignment: CDR1 LNHDA and CDR2 SQIVND (reference sequence). The CDR3 contains 17 residues. V lost 5 bases to trimming and J lost 1 base; unmatched junction nucleotides: 11. CDR3 sequence: CASSGSGGRVGTDTQYF. DNA of the CDR3: TGTGCCAGTAGTGGGTCGGGGGGGCGAGTGGGCACAGATACGCAGTATTTT. Full variable domain (rest looked up from reference TRBV19 and TRBJ2-3): DGGITQSPKYLFRKEGQNVTLSCEQNLNHDAMYWYRQDPGQGLRLIYYSQIVNDFQKGDIAEGYSVSREKKESFPLTVTSAQKNPTAFYLCASSGSGGRVGTDTQYFGPGTRLTVL.

V is TRBV5-1 and J is TRBJ2-7; 8 nucleotides align to TRBD1. This CDR3 comprises 13 residues. From germline, CDR1 is SGHRS and CDR2 YFSETQ. V trimming: 4 bases; J trimming: 6 bases; junction bases outside the gene matches: 6. In nucleotides, the CDR3 is TGCGCCAGCAGCATCGGACAGGGATCCGAGCAGTACTTC. Translation gives CASSIGQGSEQYF.

The V call is TRBV6-4, the J call TRBJ2-3; 7 bases are a match to TRBD1. Germline V gives CDR1 MRHNA, CDR2 SNTAGT. This CDR3 spans 16 amino acids. J lost 1 base, V lost 4 bases, and 8 bases had no gene match. The CDR3 coding sequence is TGTGCCAGCAGTGCCGACGAGGGGGCGGGCACAGATACGCAGTATTTT. Translation gives CASSADEGAGTDTQYF.

J is TRBJ2-1 and V is TRBV24-1; 8 bases map to TRBD1. V trimming: 3 bases; J trimming: 1 base; junction bases outside the gene matches: 10. The CDR3 consists of 18 residues. CDR1 KGHDR and CDR2 SFDVKD come from the germline V gene. CDR3 amino acids: CATSDPKPDRVSYNEQFF. The CDR3 coding sequence is TGTGCCACCAGTGATCCGAAACCGGACAGGGTATCCTACAATGAGCAGTTCTTC.

The rearrangement links TRBV5-1 to TRBJ2-1; 11 nucleotides agree with TRBD2. Germline assignment: CDR1 SGHRS and CDR2 YFSETQ. The CDR3 has 20 amino acids. With V trimmed by 1 base and J by 4 bases, 16 bases remained unmatched. The CDR3 coding sequence is TGCGCCAGCAGCTTGATTGGGCTAGCGGGAGGCAGCCCTAAATACAATGAGCAGTTCTTC. Protein: CASSLIGLAGGSPKYNEQFF.

This chain joins TRBV5-1 and TRBJ1-1; D remains ambiguous. V was cut by 0 bases and J by 2 bases, with 8 bases left in between. The CDR3 has 14 residues. The V gene's germline CDR1 is SGHRS and CDR2 YFSETQ. The DNA of the CDR3 is TGCGCCAGCAGCTTGGTAGGGAGTAACACTGAAGCTTTCTTT. Amino acid sequence: CASSLVGSNTEAFF.